Listed below are T cell receptor beta chains from one sample, sequenced in a study of shared clonotypes between healthy human individuals. Libraries were prepared by immunoSEQ multiplex PCR; TCRdb keeps only in-frame clonotypes and omits some of them. Here the sample spans more than 2,000,000 clones, 85% to 95% being singletons. Input material: naive CD4+ T cells from PBMCs. The receptor source for this set is a man aged 18-30 years in good health. Some clones in this sample may be carry-over from other donors' samples. The CDR3 runs from the conserved cysteine through the conserved F or W. The D gene is left open where the match is weak. Not all rows give a size; the values are once, few, many and, for expanded clones, a class.

D	size	J	V	DNA	CDR3
.	.	TRBJ1-4	TRBV5-8	TGTGCCAGCAGCTTGGTCCCGGGGGCGGACGAAAAACTGTTTTTT	CASSLVPGADEKLFF
.	.	TRBJ2-5	TRBV2	TGTGCCAGCAGTGAAGTTAGTACCGAAGAGACCCAGTACTTC	CASSEVSTEETQYF
TRBD2	.	TRBJ2-7	TRBV28	TGTGCCAGCAGTCAGCGGGGTCCCTCCTACGAGCAGTACTTC	CASSQRGPSYEQYF
.	few	TRBJ1-1	TRBV19	TGTGCCAGTAGTGGGGGGGTTGGCACTGAAGCTTTCTTT	CASSGGVGTEAFF
.	.	TRBJ1-2	TRBV14	TGTGCCAGCAGCCCCGACCCAGCTGGAGGCTACACCTTC	CASSPDPAGGYTF
TRBD2	.	TRBJ2-7	TRBV5-1	TGCGCCAGCAGCTTGGTGTTGGGACTAGGAAGGGAGCAGTACTTC	CASSLVLGLGREQYF
.	.	TRBJ1-5	TRBV9	TGTGCCAGCAGCGTAGAGGGCGGGAGGGGTCAGCCCCAGCATTTT	CASSVEGGRGQPQHF
.	.	TRBJ2-1	TRBV11-2	TGTGCCAGCAGCTTGGGACGGAATGAGCAGTTCTTC	CASSLGRNEQFF
TRBD2	.	TRBJ2-2	TRBV4-2	TGTGCCAGCAGTCCGGGACTAGCGGAGAACACCGGGGAGCTGTTTTTT	CASSPGLAENTGELFF
TRBD2	.	TRBJ2-1	TRBV30	TGTGCCTGGAGAGCTGGGGGGACTAGCGTACCCTACAATGAGCAGTTCTTC	CAWRAGGTSVPYNEQFF
TRBD1	.	TRBJ2-7	TRBV9	TGTGCCAGCAGCCCCCAGGGGGGACAGGGATCCTACGAGCAGTACTTC	CASSPQGGQGSYEQYF
.	.	TRBJ1-1	TRBV10-3	TGTGCCATCAGTCCCATGCAGGGGATAGTGAACACTGAAGCTTTCTTT	CAISPMQGIVNTEAFF
.	.	TRBJ1-3	TRBV19	TGTGCCAGTAGTTCGACAGGAACTGGAAACACCATATATTTT	CASSSTGTGNTIYF
TRBD1	.	TRBJ1-4	TRBV18	TGTGCCAGCTCAAACCAGCGGGGGACAGGAGGCAGGACGACTAATGAAAAACTGTTTTTT	CASSNQRGTGGRTTNEKLFF
.	.	TRBJ1-1	TRBV5-1	TGCGCCAGCAGCTTGAACAAGAACACTGAAGCTTTCTTT	CASSLNKNTEAFF
.	.	TRBJ2-7	TRBV27	TGTGCCAGCACCCCCGGCAGGGACCTCTACGAGCAGTACTTC	CASTPGRDLYEQYF
.	.	TRBJ2-3	TRBV11-2	TGTGCCAGCAGCGTCACAGATACGCAGTATTTT	CASSVTDTQYF
.	.	TRBJ2-7	TRBV7-7	TGTGCCAGCAGCTTAGATGGGGACGGAGCCTACGAGCAGTACTTC	CASSLDGDGAYEQYF
.	.	TRBJ2-4	TRBV15	TGTGCCACCAGCAGATATAGCCAAAACATTCAGTACTTC	CATSRYSQNIQYF
TRBD2	.	TRBJ2-7	TRBV5-1	TGCGCCAGCGGAAAGCGGGAGGGTTCCTACGAGCAGTACTTC	CASGKREGSYEQYF
.	.	TRBJ1-1	TRBV7-9	TGTGCCAGCATCCCTAATCGGGGGGGCACTGAAGCTTTCTTT	CASIPNRGGTEAFF
TRBD1	.	TRBJ1-4	TRBV7-9	TGTGCCAGCAGCTGGGGACAGGGACGAGTGAGGGCAACTAATGAAAAACTGTTTTTT	CASSWGQGRVRATNEKLFF
TRBD2	.	TRBJ2-7	TRBV7-8	TGTGCCAGCAGCGCCGAGTTGGGAGGGTACTACGAGCAGTACTTC	CASSAELGGYYEQYF
TRBD2	.	TRBJ2-7	TRBV7-8	TGTGCCAGCAGCTTCGCACTAGCGGGGGCAACCTACGAGCAGTACTTC	CASSFALAGATYEQYF
TRBD2	.	TRBJ2-7	TRBV10-3	TGTGCGACTAGCAAGTCCTACGAGCAGTACTTC	CATSKSYEQYF
.	once	TRBJ1-2	TRBV28	TGTGCCAGCAGTTTATATGGGGGGAGGAATGGCTACACCTTC	CASSLYGGRNGYTF
.	.	TRBJ1-5	TRBV4-1	TGCGCCAGCAGCCAGGGGCAGGCCAACCTCAATCAGCCCCAGCATTTT	CASSQGQANLNQPQHF
.	.	TRBJ1-1	TRBV11-3	TGTGCCAGCAGCTTAGGCCGCACTAACACTGAAGCTTTCTTT	CASSLGRTNTEAFF
.	.	TRBJ1-1	TRBV6-1	TGTGCCAGCAGTCTCCGACGGGAGAACACTGAAGCTTTCTTT	CASSLRRENTEAFF
TRBD2	.	TRBJ2-1	TRBV7-6	TGTGCCAGCAGCTTAGAATCTCTACGACTAGCGGGAATCCTCTACAATGAGCAGTTCTTC	CASSLESLRLAGILYNEQFF
TRBD2	.	TRBJ2-3	TRBV5-1	TGCGCCAGCAGCTCCGGACTAGCGGGGCGGACAGATACGCAGTATTTT	CASSSGLAGRTDTQYF
.	.	TRBJ1-3	TRBV9	TGTGCCAGCAGCGCGGTGGCTCTGGACACCATATATTTT	CASSAVALDTIYF
TRBD1	.	TRBJ2-1	TRBV27	TGTGCCAGCAGTTTGGACAGGACGGCCTCCTACAATGAGCAGTTCTTC	CASSLDRTASYNEQFF
TRBD2	.	TRBJ2-3	TRBV7-9	TGTGCCAGCAGCTTCGGCGGGGCCGGCGGGGGAACGCAGTATTTT	CASSFGGAGGGTQYF
TRBD1	.	TRBJ1-4	TRBV5-1	TGCGCCAGCAGCCTGGGACAGGGAGCTAATGAAAAACTGTTTTTT	CASSLGQGANEKLFF
.	.	TRBJ2-7	TRBV6-1	TGTGCCGCCGGCGGGCCCTACTACGAGCAGTACTTC	CAAGGPYYEQYF
TRBD1	.	TRBJ1-3	TRBV25-1	TGTGCCAGCACGTCGACAGGGCGAACTGGAAACACCATATATTTT	CASTSTGRTGNTIYF
.	.	TRBJ2-2	TRBV7-8	TGTGCCAGCAGCTTAGACTGGCCTAACACCGGGGAGCTGTTTTTT	CASSLDWPNTGELFF
TRBD2	.	TRBJ2-7	TRBV28	TGTGCCAGCACCCGCGGGAGACTAGCGGGATTCCTCTCCTACGAGCAGTACTTC	CASTRGRLAGFLSYEQYF
.	.	TRBJ1-4	TRBV6-1	TGTGCCAGCAGTGCTACCACTCTAGGGGGTAATGAAAAACTGTTTTTT	CASSATTLGGNEKLFF
TRBD2	.	TRBJ2-5	TRBV28	TGTGCCAGCAGTGATAAACTAGCGGGACGGGAGACCCAGTACTTC	CASSDKLAGRETQYF
.	.	TRBJ2-7	TRBV25-1	TGTGCCAGCAGTGACCCAGGGGCCTCCTACGAGCAGTACTTC	CASSDPGASYEQYF
.	.	TRBJ1-2	TRBV30	TGTGCATATACTGAACAGGCCTGGGATCGAAAAAACTATGGCTACACCTTC	CAYTEQAWDRKNYGYTF
.	.	TRBJ2-1	TRBV5-5	TGTGCCAGCAGGGTGAACCAGGGCTCCTACAATGAGCAGTTCTTC	CASRVNQGSYNEQFF
.	once	TRBJ1-6	TRBV7-9	TGTGCCAGCAGCCCTACCGGGGCGTCCTATAATTCACCCCTCCACTTT	CASSPTGASYNSPLHF
.	.	TRBJ2-1	TRBV10-3	TGTGCCATCAGTGATTCGACTCTCAATGAGCAGTTCTTC	CAISDSTLNEQFF
.	once	TRBJ1-3	TRBV9	TGTGCCAGCAGCGATACAGGGCGCTCTGGAAACACCATATATTTT	CASSDTGRSGNTIYF
.	.	TRBJ1-3	TRBV18	TGTGCCAGCTCACCGAGGCTTGGCAGCCATAACTCTGGAAACACCATATATTTT	CASSPRLGSHNSGNTIYF
TRBD1	.	TRBJ2-7	TRBV5-5	TGTGCCAGCAGCTTGGTAACAGGGGGAATCCAGCAGTACTTC	CASSLVTGGIQQYF
TRBD1	.	TRBJ1-1	TRBV28	TGTGCCAGCAGTTCGCAAGGACAGGGGGCGAACACTGAAGCTTTCTTT	CASSSQGQGANTEAFF
.	.	TRBJ2-3	TRBV19	TGTGCCAGTAGCGACCAACGCACAGATACGCAGTATTTT	CASSDQRTDTQYF
.	.	TRBJ1-1	TRBV18	TGTGCCAGCTCATCCTCCGGCACTTCGAACACTGAAGCTTTCTTT	CASSSSGTSNTEAFF
.	.	TRBJ2-3	TRBV5-1	TGCGCCAGCAGGGACGATCCCATTAAACAGGACGCAAGCACAGATACGCAGTATTTT	CASRDDPIKQDASTDTQYF
TRBD1	.	TRBJ2-2	TRBV7-9	TGTGCCAGCAGCCGCGACAGGGAGGGGGAGCTGTTTTTT	CASSRDREGELFF
TRBD1	once	TRBJ1-2	TRBV6-1	TGTGCCAGCAGTGGGAACCCAGGGGGACTTAACTATGGCTACACCTTC	CASSGNPGGLNYGYTF
.	.	TRBJ2-3	TRBV7-3	TGTGCCAGCAGCCCCGGCGGGACAGCCACAGATACGCAGTATTTT	CASSPGGTATDTQYF
TRBD1	.	TRBJ2-2	TRBV13	TGTGCCAGCAGCCCACACCCCTGGGACAGGGACTGGGAGCTGTTTTTT	CASSPHPWDRDWELFF
.	.	TRBJ2-1	TRBV10-1	TGCGCCAGCAGTAAAGGGGTCCGGGAGCAGTTCTTC	CASSKGVREQFF
.	.	TRBJ1-5	TRBV28	TGTGCCAGCAGTCCCCCCTTTCAGCCCCAGCATTTT	CASSPPFQPQHF
.	.	TRBJ1-5	TRBV4-3	TGCGCCAGCAGCCCAGGGACGGCTAATCAGCCCCAGCATTTT	CASSPGTANQPQHF